This T cell receptor (beta chain) is from a study of T cells expressing NK-cell markers. Reprocessing the 5' RACE reads, TCRdb reports a single entry for every CDR3 protein and omits DNA. The clone table shows approximately 550,000 distinct CDR3 sequences, with the ten largest holding around 3.3%. The origin of this receptor is a man aged 18 to 29 in good health. Sequences were obtained from blood T cells: a sorted CD56 or NKG2C T cell subset, CD4+ or CD8+ T cells, or bulk PBMC T cells (not recorded which).

The CDR3 reads CASSKRIVGNYGYTF. J is TRBJ1-2 and V is TRBV6-1. Per the germline V gene, CDR1 is MNHNS and CDR2 is SASEGT. CDR3 length equals 15 residues.